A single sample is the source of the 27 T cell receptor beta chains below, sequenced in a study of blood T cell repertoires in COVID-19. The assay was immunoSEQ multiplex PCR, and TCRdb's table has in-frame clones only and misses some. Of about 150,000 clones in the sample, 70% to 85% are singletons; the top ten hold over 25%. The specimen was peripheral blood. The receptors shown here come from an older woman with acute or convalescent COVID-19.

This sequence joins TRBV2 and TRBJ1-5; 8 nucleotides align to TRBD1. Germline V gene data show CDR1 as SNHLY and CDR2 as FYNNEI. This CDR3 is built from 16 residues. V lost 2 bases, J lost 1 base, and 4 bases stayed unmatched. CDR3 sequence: CASSEWNRGSNQPQHF. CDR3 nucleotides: TGTGCCAGCAGTGAATGGAACAGGGGGAGCAATCAGCCCCAGCATTTT.

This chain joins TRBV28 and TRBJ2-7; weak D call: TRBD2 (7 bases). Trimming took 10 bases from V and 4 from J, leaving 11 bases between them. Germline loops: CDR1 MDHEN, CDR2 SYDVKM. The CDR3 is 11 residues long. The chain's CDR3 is CATGGRYEQYV. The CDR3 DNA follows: TGTGCCACCGGGGGGCGGTACGAGCAGTACGTC.

This CDR3 reads CASSPRLAGGNEQFF. CDR3 nucleotide sequence: TGTGCCAGCAGCCCTCGACTAGCGGGGGGTAATGAGCAGTTCTTC. The chain carries TRBV14 and TRBJ2-1; the match to TRBD2 covers 13 bases. The germline V gene has CDR1 SGHDN and CDR2 FVKESK. The CDR3 runs to 15 residues. Unmatched junction bases numbered 4, after V lost 4 bases and J lost 7 bases. The full variable domain, rest sourced from reference TRBV14 and TRBJ2-1, is EAGVTQFPSHSVIEKGQTVTLRCDPISGHDNLYWYRRVMGKEIKFLLHFVKESKQDESGMPNNRFLAERTGGTYSTLKVQPAELEDSGVYFCASSPRLAGGNEQFFGPGTRLTVL.

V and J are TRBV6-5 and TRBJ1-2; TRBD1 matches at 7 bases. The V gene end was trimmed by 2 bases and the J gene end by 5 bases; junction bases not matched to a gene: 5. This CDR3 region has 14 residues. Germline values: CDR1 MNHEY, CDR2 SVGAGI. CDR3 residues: CASSYRGTEYGYTF. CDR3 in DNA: TGTGCCAGCAGTTACAGGGGGACAGAATATGGCTACACCTTC.

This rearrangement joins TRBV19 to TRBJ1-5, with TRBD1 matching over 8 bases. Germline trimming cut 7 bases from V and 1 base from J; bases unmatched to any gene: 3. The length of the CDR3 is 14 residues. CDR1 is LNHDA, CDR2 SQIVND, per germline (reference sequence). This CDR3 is CASNRQGSNQPQHF. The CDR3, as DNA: TGTGCCAGTAACCGACAGGGGAGCAATCAGCCCCAGCATTTT.

Here the CDR3 reads CASSLQPTLETEAFF. The DNA of the CDR3 is TGTGCCAGCAGCTTACAGCCTACCCTAGAAACTGAAGCTTTCTTT. The J gene is TRBJ1-1, the V gene TRBV11-2; D gene uncertain. Trimming shortened V by 2 bases and J by 5 bases, and 15 bases separated the two germline ends. Germline V gives CDR1 SGHAT, CDR2 FQNNGV. The length of the CDR3 is 15 residues.

CDR3 in DNA: TGTGCCAGCAGTGAAAGCGGGGGGCGGGGCACAGATACGCAGTATTTT. Its translation is CASSESGGRGTDTQYF. The chain uses TRBV6-1 and TRBJ2-3; 9 nucleotides line up with TRBD2. The V and J ends lost 2 bases and 1 base, in that order; junction bases with no gene match: 4. CDR1 and CDR2 (germline): MNHNS, SASEGT. This CDR3 has 16 amino acids.

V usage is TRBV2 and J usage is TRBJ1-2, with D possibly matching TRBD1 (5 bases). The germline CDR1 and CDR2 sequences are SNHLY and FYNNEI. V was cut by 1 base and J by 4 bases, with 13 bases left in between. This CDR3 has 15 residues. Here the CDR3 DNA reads TGTGCCAGCAGTGAAGAGCGGGGGGGATTCTATGGCTACACCTTC. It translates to CASSEERGGFYGYTF.

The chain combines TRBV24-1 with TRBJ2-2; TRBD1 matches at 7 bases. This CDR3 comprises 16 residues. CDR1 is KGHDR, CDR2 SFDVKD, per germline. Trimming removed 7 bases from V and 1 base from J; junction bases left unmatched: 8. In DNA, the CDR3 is TGTGCCACCAGCGAGACAGGGCGAGGGAACACCGGGGAGCTGTTTTTT. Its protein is CATSETGRGNTGELFF.

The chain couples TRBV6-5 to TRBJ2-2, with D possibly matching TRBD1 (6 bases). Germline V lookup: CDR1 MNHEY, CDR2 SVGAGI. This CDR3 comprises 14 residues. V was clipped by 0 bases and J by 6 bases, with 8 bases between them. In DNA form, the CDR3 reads TGTGCCAGCAGTTACTCTACAGGGTCCGGGGAGCTGTTTTTT. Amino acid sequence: CASSYSTGSGELFF.

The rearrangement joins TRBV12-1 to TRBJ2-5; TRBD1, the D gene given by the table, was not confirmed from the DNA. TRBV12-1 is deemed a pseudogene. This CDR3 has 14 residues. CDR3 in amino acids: CASRWGRDQETQYF. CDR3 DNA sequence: TGTGCCAGCAGGTGGGGCAGGGACCAAGAGACCCAGTACTTC.

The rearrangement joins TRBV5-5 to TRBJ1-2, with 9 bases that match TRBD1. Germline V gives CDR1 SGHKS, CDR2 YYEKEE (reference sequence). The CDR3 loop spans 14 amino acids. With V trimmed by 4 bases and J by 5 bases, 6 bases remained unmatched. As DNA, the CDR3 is TGTGCCAGCAGCAGTTTGACAGGGGGTTATGGCTACACCTTC. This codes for CASSSLTGGYGYTF.

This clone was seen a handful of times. CDR3 DNA sequence: TGTGCCAGCAGCCAGCCGGGGGGCCCTCAAGAGACCCAGTACTTC. Residues: CASSQPGGPQETQYF. The chain uses TRBV2 and TRBJ2-5, with a possible D match to TRBD2 (7 bases). V gave up 6 bases and J gave up 2 bases, with 16 bases separating them. This CDR3 contains 15 residues. The germline V gene encodes CDR1 SNHLY and CDR2 FYNNEI.

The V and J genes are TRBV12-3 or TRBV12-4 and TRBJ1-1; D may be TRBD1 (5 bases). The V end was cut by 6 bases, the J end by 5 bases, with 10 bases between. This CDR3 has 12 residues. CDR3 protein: CASSPGKTEAFF. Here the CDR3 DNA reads TGTGCCAGCAGCCCAGGGAAAACTGAAGCTTTCTTT.

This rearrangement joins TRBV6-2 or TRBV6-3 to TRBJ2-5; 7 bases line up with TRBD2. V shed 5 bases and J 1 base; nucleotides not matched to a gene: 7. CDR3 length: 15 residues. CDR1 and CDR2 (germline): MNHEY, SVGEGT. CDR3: CASSLRGLPQETQYF. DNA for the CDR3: TGTGCCAGCAGTCTCCGGGGACTACCCCAAGAGACCCAGTACTTC.

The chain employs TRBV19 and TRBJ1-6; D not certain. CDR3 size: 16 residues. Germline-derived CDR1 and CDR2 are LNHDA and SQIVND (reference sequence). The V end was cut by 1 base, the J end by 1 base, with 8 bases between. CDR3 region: CASSIVAGSYNSPLHF. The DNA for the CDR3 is TGTGCCAGTAGTATAGTGGCGGGATCCTATAATTCACCCCTCCACTTT.

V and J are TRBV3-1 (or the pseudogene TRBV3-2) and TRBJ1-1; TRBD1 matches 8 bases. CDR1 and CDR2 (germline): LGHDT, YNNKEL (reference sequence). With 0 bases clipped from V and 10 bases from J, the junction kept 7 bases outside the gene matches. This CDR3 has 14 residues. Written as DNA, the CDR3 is TGTGCCAGCAGCCAAGAGGGAGGTGGACAGGGAGCTTTCTTT. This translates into CASSQEGGGQGAFF.

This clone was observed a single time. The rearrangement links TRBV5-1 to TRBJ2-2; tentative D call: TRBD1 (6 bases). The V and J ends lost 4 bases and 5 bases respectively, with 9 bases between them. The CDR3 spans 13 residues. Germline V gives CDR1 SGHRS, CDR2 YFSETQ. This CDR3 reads CASSLGQTGELFF. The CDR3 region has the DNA TGCGCCAGCAGCCTTGGACAGACCGGGGAGCTGTTTTTT.

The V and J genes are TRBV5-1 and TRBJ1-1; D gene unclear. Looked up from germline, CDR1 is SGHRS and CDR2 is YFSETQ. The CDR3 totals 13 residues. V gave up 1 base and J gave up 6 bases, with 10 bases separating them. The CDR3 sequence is CASSLSGMPEAFF. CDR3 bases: TGCGCCAGCAGCTTGTCGGGGATGCCTGAAGCTTTCTTT.

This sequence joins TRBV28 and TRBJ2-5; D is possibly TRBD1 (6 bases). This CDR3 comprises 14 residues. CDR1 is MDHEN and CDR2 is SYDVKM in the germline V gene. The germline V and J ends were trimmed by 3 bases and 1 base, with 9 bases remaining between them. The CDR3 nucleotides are TGTGCCAGCAGTTTTGTGGGGGCCCAAGAGACCCAGTACTTC. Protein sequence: CASSFVGAQETQYF.

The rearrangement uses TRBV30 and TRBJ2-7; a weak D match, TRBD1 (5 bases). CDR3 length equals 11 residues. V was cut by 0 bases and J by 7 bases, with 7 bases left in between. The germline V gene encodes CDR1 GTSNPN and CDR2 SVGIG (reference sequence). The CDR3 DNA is TGTGCCTGGAGTGTAGACAGAGAGCAGTACGTC. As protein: CAWSVDREQYV.

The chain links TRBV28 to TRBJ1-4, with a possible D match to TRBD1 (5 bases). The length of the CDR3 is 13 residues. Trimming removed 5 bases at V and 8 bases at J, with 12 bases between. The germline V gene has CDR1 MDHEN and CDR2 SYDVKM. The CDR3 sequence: CASSPGVEEKLFF. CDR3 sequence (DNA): TGTGCCAGCAGTCCGGGGGTGGAGGAAAAACTGTTTTTT.

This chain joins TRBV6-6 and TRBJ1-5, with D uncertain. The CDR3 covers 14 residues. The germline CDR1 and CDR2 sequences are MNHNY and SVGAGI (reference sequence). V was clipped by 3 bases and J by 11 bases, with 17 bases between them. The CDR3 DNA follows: TGTGCCAGCAGTTATTCGGCGGGCTCCTGGTCCCAGCATTTT. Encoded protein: CASSYSAGSWSQHF.

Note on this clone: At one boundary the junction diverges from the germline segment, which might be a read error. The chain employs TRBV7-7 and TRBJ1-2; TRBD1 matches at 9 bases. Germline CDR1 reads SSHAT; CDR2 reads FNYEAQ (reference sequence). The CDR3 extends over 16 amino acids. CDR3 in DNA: TGTGCTAGCAGCCTAAAGGGACAGGGTGAGAAGTATGGCTACACCTTC. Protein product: CASSLKGQGEKYGYTF.

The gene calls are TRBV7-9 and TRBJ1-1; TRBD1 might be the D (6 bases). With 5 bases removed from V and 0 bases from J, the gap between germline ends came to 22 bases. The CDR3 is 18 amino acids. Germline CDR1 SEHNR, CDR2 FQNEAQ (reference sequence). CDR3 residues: CASSLRRGSRVMNTEAFF. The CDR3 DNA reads TGTGCCAGCAGCCTAAGAAGGGGGTCTCGTGTGATGAACACTGAAGCTTTCTTT.

CDR3 amino acids: CASSLGIDSIVSTEAFF. DNA for the CDR3: TGTGCCAGCAGCTTAGGAATCGACTCCATTGTATCCACTGAAGCTTTCTTT. The V call is TRBV7-9, the J call TRBJ1-1; D not certain. With 1 base removed from V and 4 bases from J, the gap between germline ends came to 19 bases. The germline gives CDR1 SEHNR, CDR2 FQNEAQ (reference sequence). The CDR3 sequence is 17 residues long.

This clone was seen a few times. DNA for the CDR3: TGTGCCAGCAGCGAACAGGCCTGGGGCAATCAGCCCCAGCATTTT. Translated, it gives CASSEQAWGNQPQHF. The rearrangement uses TRBV7-9 and TRBJ1-5; D is perhaps TRBD1 (5 bases). The CDR3 loop spans 15 amino acids. Germline CDR1 SEHNR, CDR2 FQNEAQ (reference sequence). The V gene lost 5 bases and the J gene lost 2 bases, with 13 bases spanning the gap.